These 20 T cell receptor beta chains were sequenced from one sample in a study of cytomegalovirus exposure and HLA in healthy donors. The PCR was carried out with 60 Vbeta primers and 13 Jbeta primers. Repertoires were generated with immunoSEQ multiplex PCR, while TCRdb's copy carries only in-frame clones and drops some. The sample holds 100,000 to 150,000 clones, 65% to 75% seen once. The sequencing sample was made of PBMCs. These receptors were taken from a woman in her forties or fifties in good health and CMV-seropositive.

The chain recombines TRBV6-1 with TRBJ2-1, with 8 bases fitting TRBD2. The V and J ends lost 8 bases and 6 bases, in that order; junction bases with no gene match: 6. Germline CDR1 reads MNHNS; CDR2 reads SASEGT. This CDR3 is built from 13 residues. The CDR3 bases are TGTGCCAGCTGGACCGGACTAGCCAATGAGCAGTTCTTC. It translates to CASWTGLANEQFF.

The genes are TRBV5-1 and TRBJ2-1; 9 nucleotides line up with TRBD2. The germline gives CDR1 SGHRS, CDR2 YFSETQ. CDR3 length equals 15 residues. Trimming took 0 bases from V and 8 from J; bases not matched to a gene: 6. CDR3: CASSLAAGGRDEQFF. In DNA, the CDR3 is TGCGCCAGCAGCTTGGCCGCGGGGGGGCGGGATGAGCAGTTCTTC.

The rearrangement links TRBV7-8 to TRBJ2-5, with 7 bases lining up with TRBD2. The J call may be incorrect, as the DNA end agrees better with TRBJ2-7. The CDR3 extends over 17 amino acids. Germline CDR1 is SGHVS and CDR2 is FQNEAQ. CDR3 in amino acids: CASSFSGKTPLSYEQYF. In DNA, the CDR3 is TGTGCCAGCAGCTTCAGCGGGAAAACCCCTCTCTCCTACGAGCAGTACTTC.

This chain uses TRBV19 with TRBJ2-5; 7 nucleotides align to TRBD1. From germline, CDR1 is LNHDA and CDR2 SQIVND (reference sequence). V was clipped by 6 bases and J by 5 bases; unmatched bases: 6. The CDR3 loop spans 13 amino acids. CDR3 DNA sequence: TGTGCCAGTAGAAGGACAGGAGAGGAGACCCAGTACTTC. Encoded protein: CASRRTGEETQYF.

The chain employs TRBV5-1 and TRBJ2-7, with a weak D call TRBD2 (5 bases). Trimming removed 7 bases from V and 4 bases from J, with 9 bases in between. The CDR3 runs to 11 residues. The germline CDR1 and CDR2 sequences are SGHRS and YFSETQ. This chain's CDR3 is CASGEGYEQYF. Written as DNA, the CDR3 is TGCGCCAGCGGAGAGGGTTACGAGCAGTACTTC.

V and J are TRBV30 and TRBJ1-4; D remains ambiguous. Trimming removed 3 bases from V and 4 bases from J, with 12 bases in between. The CDR3 is 14 amino acids. From germline, CDR1 is GTSNPN and CDR2 SVGIG (reference sequence). CDR3 nucleotide sequence: TGTGCCTGGAGGAAGCCCTCACTTAATGAAAAACTGTTTTTT. It is translated as CAWRKPSLNEKLFF.

This clone was seen only a few times. The rearrangement links TRBV30 to TRBJ1-2; perhaps TRBD1 as D (6 bases). CDR1 and CDR2 from the germline V gene are GTSNPN and SVGIG (reference sequence). Trimming pared 1 base from V and 4 bases from J, leaving 16 bases between. The CDR3 runs 15 residues. CDR3 in DNA: TGTGCCTGGAGTGCCGATATGGACAGCCTCTATGGCTACACCTTC. It specifies CAWSADMDSLYGYTF. The whole variable domain, filled in from reference TRBV30 and TRBJ1-2, reads SQTIHQWPATLVQPVGSPLSLECTVEGTSNPNLYWYRQAAGRGLQLLFYSVGIGQISSEVPQNLSASRPQDRQFILSSKKLLLSDSGFYLCAWSADMDSLYGYTFGSGTRLTVV.

This chain links TRBV6-5 with TRBJ2-1, with 7 bases aligning to TRBD1. This CDR3 spans 14 amino acids. The V and J ends lost 4 bases and 9 bases, in that order; junction bases with no gene match: 9. From germline, CDR1 is MNHEY and CDR2 SVGAGI. CDR3 coding DNA: TGTGCCAGCAGTTTAGACAGGGTTAGGAGTGAGCAGTTCTTC. Its translation: CASSLDRVRSEQFF.

The chain joins TRBV5-5 to TRBJ2-1; D is perhaps TRBD1 (6 bases). Germline V gives CDR1 SGHKS, CDR2 YYEKEE (reference sequence). The CDR3 extends over 14 amino acids. V was pared by 1 base and J by 6 bases, with 11 bases between. CDR3 nucleotides: TGTGCCAGCAGCTTGTTTCAGGGGTCCAATGAGCAGTTCTTC. Its protein product is CASSLFQGSNEQFF. The whole variable domain, filled in from reference TRBV5-5 and TRBJ2-1, reads DAGVTQSPTHLIKTRGQQVTLRCSPISGHKSVSWYQQVLGQGPQFIFQYYEKEERGRGNFPDRFSARQFPNYSSELNVNALLLGDSALYLCASSLFQGSNEQFFGPGTRLTVL.

The chain joins TRBV6-5 to TRBJ1-1; no clear D. There are 14 residues in the CDR3. Germline lookup yields CDR1 MNHEY and CDR2 SVGAGI. V dropped 4 bases and J dropped 2 bases, with 11 bases sitting between them. The CDR3 is CASSLLALNTEAFF. CDR3 DNA: TGTGCCAGCAGTTTATTGGCCCTCAACACTGAAGCTTTCTTT.

Of note for this clone: The sample carries other DNA sequences with the same CDR3. The rearrangement joins TRBV5-4 to TRBJ2-3; weak D call: TRBD1 (5 bases). Trimming pared 0 bases from V and 4 bases from J, leaving 6 bases between. Germline assignment: CDR1 SGHNT and CDR2 YYREEE (reference sequence). The CDR3 totals 13 residues. CDR3 region: CASSLVGADTQYF. CDR3 nucleotides: TGTGCCAGCAGCTTGGTAGGGGCAGATACGCAGTATTTT.

CDR3 protein: CASSTQNAGTGSTQYF. The DNA for the CDR3 is TGCGCCAGCAGCACCCAAAACGCCGGGACAGGGTCGACCCAGTACTTC. The chain has TRBV5-1 and TRBJ2-5; TRBD1 agrees at 9 bases. CDR3 size: 16 residues. Trimming took 4 bases from V and 7 from J; bases not matched to a gene: 14. CDR1 is SGHRS and CDR2 is YFSETQ in the germline V gene.

In this sample, this clone turned up a few times. The gene calls are TRBV11-3 and TRBJ1-2; D not resolved. Trimming left V 5 bases short and J 10 bases short, with 11 bases between. CDR1 is SGHNT, CDR2 YENEEA, per germline. The CDR3 is 11 amino acids. CDR3 nucleotides: TGTGCCAGCAGCCAAAGCATCTTCTACACCTTC. Amino acid sequence: CASSQSIFYTF.

This sequence joins TRBV5-1 and TRBJ2-2; tentatively, D is TRBD1 (5 bases). This CDR3 has 15 amino acids. V was shortened by 2 bases and J by 2 bases, with 10 bases between the two germline ends. Germline CDR1 and CDR2: SGHRS and YFSETQ. Here the CDR3 reads CASSLPQGNTGELFF. The CDR3 DNA sequence: TGCGCCAGCAGCTTACCCCAGGGCAACACCGGGGAGCTGTTTTTT.

This clone has just a few counts. The V and J genes are TRBV5-4 and TRBJ2-4, with D uncertain. CDR1 and CDR2 (germline): SGHNT, YYREEE (reference sequence). The CDR3 loop spans 13 amino acids. V lost 4 bases and J 1 base, leaving 6 bases between the germline ends. The CDR3 region is CASSPRAKNIQYF. Here the CDR3 DNA reads TGTGCCAGCAGCCCCCGGGCCAAAAACATTCAGTACTTC.

In DNA, the CDR3 is TGTGCCAGCACCCGGTCGGCTGGAAACACCATATATTTT. Its translation is CASTRSAGNTIYF. The rearrangement joins TRBV6-6 to TRBJ1-3, with unresolved D. With 7 bases removed from V and 2 bases from J, the gap between germline ends came to 9 bases. The germline V gene has CDR1 MNHNY and CDR2 SVGAGI (reference sequence). There are 13 residues in the CDR3.

This clone came up a few times. The DNA for the CDR3 is TGTGCCAGCAGCCCTCAGTGGAATGAAAAACTGTTTTTT. It translates to CASSPQWNEKLFF. This sequence joins TRBV7-2 and TRBJ1-4; no clear D. CDR1 is SGHTA, CDR2 FQGNSA, per germline. The V end was cut by 5 bases, the J end by 5 bases, with 9 bases between. The CDR3 consists of 13 residues.

This clone occurred once. The chain joins TRBV6-6 to TRBJ1-2, with a weak D call TRBD1 (5 bases). The germline CDR1 and CDR2 sequences are MNHNY and SVGAGI (reference sequence). This CDR3 contains 13 residues. V lost 2 bases to trimming and J lost 8 bases, with 12 bases between them. In nucleotides, the CDR3 is TGTGCCAGCAGTTACCACGCCCAGGGCGGCTACACCTTC. It yields the protein CASSYHAQGGYTF.

This clone has only a few counts. A junction end diverges from the germline sequence, so it may reflect a read error. This chain links TRBV7-9 with TRBJ2-7; D uncertain. This CDR3 region has 12 residues. Germline CDR1 is SEHNR and CDR2 is FQNEAQ (reference sequence). Here the CDR3 reads CSSSLLGDEQYF. The CDR3, as DNA: TGTTCCAGCAGCTTATTGGGCGACGAGCAGTACTTC. Drawing the rest from reference TRBV7-9 and TRBJ2-7, the complete variable domain is DTGVSQNPRHKITKRGQNVTFRCDPISEHNRLYWYRQTLGQGPEFLTYFQNEAQLEKSRLLSDRFSAERPKGSFSTLEIQRTEQGDSAMYLCSSSLLGDEQYFGPGTRLTVT.

The chain has TRBV19 and TRBJ1-4, with D possibly TRBD1 on 6 matching bases. V was shortened by 0 bases and J by 6 bases, with 14 bases between the two germline ends. CDR1 is LNHDA, CDR2 SQIVND, per germline (reference sequence). This CDR3 spans 16 amino acids. In nucleotides, the CDR3 is TGTGCCAGTAGTATAGACCGGACAGTAGATGATGAAAAACTGTTTTTT. Translated: CASSIDRTVDDEKLFF.